One sample yielded the 30 T cell receptor beta chains listed below, sequenced in a study of identical twins. TCRdb reprocessed the 5' RACE reads via MiXCR and lists one record per CDR3 protein. The sample holds 1.5 million to 2 million distinct CDR3 sequences, under 35% seen once. Sequenced input: cord blood. The receptors originated from a newborn girl in good health.

The J gene is TRBJ2-7, the V gene TRBV20-1; D is ambiguous. V dropped 2 bases and J dropped 4 bases, with 9 bases sitting between them. The CDR3 is made up of 12 amino acids. Looked up from germline, CDR1 is DFQATT and CDR2 is SNEGSKA (reference sequence). CDR3 protein: CSARKTAYEQYF. As DNA, the CDR3 is TGCAGTGCTAGAAAAACAGCTTACGAGCAGTACTTC.

In its sample, this clonotype was seen many times. The CDR3 DNA reads TGCAGTGCTAGAGAGGCCTACGAGCAGTACTTC. It codes for CSAREAYEQYF. The chain links TRBV20-1 to TRBJ2-7, with D unclear. V was shortened by 0 bases and J by 2 bases, with 2 bases between the two germline ends. The CDR3 is 11 residues long. Per germline, CDR1 DFQATT and CDR2 SNEGSKA (reference sequence).

This rearrangement joins TRBV21-1 to TRBJ1-2. TRBV21-1 is labeled a pseudogene. The CDR3 spans 16 residues. The DNA for the CDR3 is TGTGCCAGCATCAAAGGGATCCACATTACTAACTATGGCTACACCTTC. Protein: CASIKGIHITNYGYTF.

The table lists this clonotype with a few counts. The chain carries TRBV3-1 and TRBJ2-3; 9 bases are a match to TRBD2. The CDR3 runs 16 residues. After removal of 4 bases from V and 2 bases from J, the junction contained 7 bases not matched to a gene. Germline CDR1 is LGHDT and CDR2 is YNNKEL (reference sequence). In DNA form, the CDR3 reads TGTGCCAGCAGCCCCACCGGGACTAGCTTCACAGATACGCAGTATTTT. This translates into CASSPTGTSFTDTQYF.

The rearrangement uses TRBV4-2 and TRBJ2-1; 13 bases agree with TRBD2. This CDR3 has 19 amino acids. The J segment lost 0 bases and the V segment lost 2 bases, leaving 7 bases of the junction unmatched. Germline V gene data show CDR1 as LGHNA and CDR2 as YNFKEQ. CDR3: CASSQRLAGGPSSYNEQFF. As DNA, the CDR3 is TGTGCCAGCAGCCAAAGACTAGCGGGGGGCCCAAGCTCCTACAATGAGCAGTTCTTC.

As regards this clonotype: The junction does not match germline at one end; this may be a read error. This chain connects TRBV6-4 to TRBJ2-3; D not resolved. CDR1 and CDR2 (germline): MRHNA, SNTAGT. The CDR3 covers 14 residues. The CDR3 DNA is TGTGCCAGCAGTGCCATAGGTCCCACAGATGCGCAGTATTTT. It codes for CASSAIGPTDAQYF.

V usage is TRBV5-1 and J usage is TRBJ2-2; 11 bases are a match to TRBD2. The germline CDR1 and CDR2 sequences are SGHRS and YFSETQ. This CDR3 has 16 residues. The V gene end was trimmed by 2 bases and the J gene end by 1 base; junction bases not matched to a gene: 1. This chain's CDR3 is CASSFGTSGNTGELFF. In nucleotides, the CDR3 is TGCGCCAGCAGCTTCGGGACTAGCGGGAACACCGGGGAGCTGTTTTTT.

This clonotype was seen a handful of times. The V and J genes are TRBV2 and TRBJ2-1, with TRBD2 matching 7 bases. Trimming removed 1 base from V and 0 bases from J; junction bases left unmatched: 0. There are 15 residues in the CDR3. Germline CDR1 reads SNHLY; CDR2 reads FYNNEI. In DNA form, the CDR3 reads TGTGCCAGCAGTGAAGGGGACTACTCCTACAATGAGCAGTTCTTC. This encodes CASSEGDYSYNEQFF.

Many counts were recorded for this clonotype. The chain employs TRBV4-2 and TRBJ2-5; 7 bases match TRBD2. Germline V gene lookup returns CDR1 LGHNA and CDR2 YNFKEQ. The CDR3 sequence is 16 residues long. After removal of 0 bases from V and 4 bases from J, the junction contained 8 bases not matched to a gene. CDR3 in amino acids: CASSQDSAGVAETQYF. In DNA, the CDR3 is TGTGCCAGCAGCCAAGATTCGGCGGGGGTAGCAGAGACCCAGTACTTC.

This clonotype was observed a few times. The CDR3: CASTHPSDRPYEQYF. CDR3 sequence (DNA): TGTGCCAGCACTCACCCCTCCGACAGGCCCTACGAGCAGTACTTC. The gene calls are TRBV28 and TRBJ2-7; weak D call: TRBD1 (6 bases). CDR3 size: 15 residues. Looked up from germline, CDR1 is MDHEN and CDR2 is SYDVKM. V lost 7 bases, J lost 2 bases, and 18 bases lay in between.

This clonotype turned up a few times. V gene TRBV5-1 combines with J gene TRBJ2-3, with D possibly TRBD1 on 6 matching bases. CDR1 is SGHRS and CDR2 is YFSETQ in the germline V gene. The CDR3 covers 13 residues. V shed 6 bases and J shed 0 bases, with 8 bases lying between them. CDR3 sequence: CASNQGSTDTQYF. For the CDR3, the DNA is TGCGCCAGCAACCAGGGGAGCACAGATACGCAGTATTTT.

This clonotype came up once. This sequence joins TRBV27 and TRBJ2-7; possible D gene TRBD1, 7 bases. Trimming cost V 8 bases and J 3 bases, with 20 bases left between them. The CDR3 sequence is 15 residues long. Per the germline V gene, CDR1 is MNHEY and CDR2 is SMNVEV (reference sequence). As DNA, the CDR3 is TGTGCCAGCCGCCGGAGGGGGCTGAAAAGCTACGAGCAGTACTTC. As protein: CASRRRGLKSYEQYF.

Ten or more counts support this clonotype. This sequence joins TRBV29-1 and TRBJ2-3; possibly TRBD2 for D (5 bases). Germline CDR1 is SQVTM and CDR2 is ANQGSEA. There are 14 residues in the CDR3. The V end lost 2 bases, the J end lost 2 bases, and 11 bases lay between the germline ends. CDR3 in amino acids: CSVESGSYTDTQYF. CDR3 sequence (DNA): TGCAGCGTTGAATCGGGGTCCTACACAGATACGCAGTATTTT.

The rearrangement uses TRBV5-1 and TRBJ2-1, with 12 bases aligning to TRBD2. The CDR3 contains 17 residues. CDR1 and CDR2 from the germline V gene are SGHRS and YFSETQ. V trimming: 6 bases; J trimming: 12 bases; junction bases outside the gene matches: 19. The CDR3 here is CASTLNILAGGLSWQFF. The CDR3 region has the DNA TGCGCCAGCACCCTGAATATCCTAGCGGGGGGGTTATCGTGGCAGTTCTTC. The entire variable domain, with the rest obtained from reference TRBV5-1 and TRBJ2-1, is as follows: KAGVTQTPRYLIKTRGQQVTLSCSPISGHRSVSWYQQTPGQGLQFLFEYFSETQRNKGNFPGRFSGRQFSNSRSEMNVSTLELGDSALYLCASTLNILAGGLSWQFFGPGTRLTVL.

In its sample, this clonotype was seen once. The chain combines TRBV4-1 with TRBJ2-7; no clear D gene. Per the germline V gene, CDR1 is MGHRA and CDR2 is YSYEKL. The length of the CDR3 is 14 residues. Deletions cut 3 bases from V and 3 bases from J, with 12 bases between. The DNA of the CDR3 is TGCGCCAGCAGCCAGGGCCGGGTGCACTACGAGCAGTACTTC. It codes for CASSQGRVHYEQYF.

The chain recombines TRBV5-1 with TRBJ2-3, with 10 bases that match TRBD2. V lost 10 bases to trimming and J lost 3 bases; unmatched junction nucleotides: 8. The CDR3 runs to 14 residues. The germline V gene has CDR1 SGHRS and CDR2 YFSETQ. CDR3 DNA sequence: TGCGCCGGTGAAGGGACTAGCGCAACAGATACGCAGTATTTT. Residues: CAGEGTSATDTQYF.

This clonotype was counted only a few times. J is TRBJ2-3 and V is TRBV5-1; unclear D gene. The germline CDR1 and CDR2 sequences are SGHRS and YFSETQ. The V end lost 4 bases, the J end lost 5 bases, and 14 bases lay between the germline ends. There are 14 residues in the CDR3. The CDR3: CASSTEREEDTQYF. CDR3 in DNA: TGCGCCAGCAGCACGGAACGAGAGGAAGATACGCAGTATTTT.

The chain couples TRBV4-2 to TRBJ2-1, with TRBD1 matching 7 bases. J was trimmed by 3 bases and V by 5 bases; bases with no gene match: 7. From germline, CDR1 is LGHNA and CDR2 YNFKEQ. CDR3 length: 15 residues. This chain's CDR3 is CASSTRQGFYNEQFF. The CDR3 DNA follows: TGTGCCAGCAGCACTCGACAGGGTTTCTACAATGAGCAGTTCTTC.

This clonotype came up a few times. V and J are TRBV7-9 and TRBJ2-7; a weak D match, TRBD1 (6 bases). Germline CDR1 is SEHNR and CDR2 is FQNEAQ (reference sequence). The CDR3 consists of 14 residues. Between the trimmed V and J ends, which lost 2 bases and 4 bases, there was a span of 12 bases. CDR3 region: CASSLFAGTYEQYF. The CDR3 nucleotides are TGTGCCAGCAGCTTATTTGCCGGGACATACGAGCAGTACTTC. The full variable domain, its missing parts supplied by reference TRBV7-9 and TRBJ2-7, is DTGVSQNPRHKITKRGQNVTFRCDPISEHNRLYWYRQTLGQGPEFLTYFQNEAQLEKSRLLSDRFSAERPKGSFSTLEIQRTEQGDSAMYLCASSLFAGTYEQYFGPGTRLTVT.

This clonotype turned up a few times. The chain employs TRBV10-3 and TRBJ2-1; 15 bases are shared with TRBD2. Looked up from germline, CDR1 is ENHRY and CDR2 is SYGVKD. The CDR3 spans 15 residues. V lost 8 bases, J lost 1 base, and 0 bases stayed unmatched. The CDR3 reads CAIGLAGGSYNEQFF. For the CDR3, the DNA is TGTGCCATCGGACTAGCGGGGGGGTCCTACAATGAGCAGTTCTTC.

The chain employs TRBV13 and TRBJ2-7, with 8 bases aligning to TRBD1. Germline trimming cut 4 bases from V and 4 bases from J; bases unmatched to any gene: 9. The CDR3 loop spans 15 amino acids. Germline values: CDR1 PRHDT, CDR2 FYEKMQ (reference sequence). As DNA, the CDR3 is TGTGCCAGCAGCTCCCTCTGGACAGGGCAGTACGAGCAGTACTTC. It codes for CASSSLWTGQYEQYF.

This chain joins TRBV20-1 and TRBJ1-5; D gene uncertain. CDR1 and CDR2 from the germline V gene are DFQATT and SNEGSKA (reference sequence). The CDR3 has 14 residues. V was shortened by 1 base and J by 2 bases, with 9 bases between the two germline ends. CDR3: CSARGGEGNQPQHF. The CDR3 DNA reads as TGCAGTGCTAGAGGGGGAGAGGGCAATCAGCCCCAGCATTTT.

This clonotype has ten or more counts. The chain links TRBV5-5 to TRBJ2-1; the match to TRBD1 covers 12 bases. The CDR3 consists of 14 residues. Germline-derived CDR1 and CDR2 are SGHKS and YYEKEE (reference sequence). Trimming at V came to 3 bases and at J to 7 bases, leaving 2 bases not matched to a gene. The CDR3, as DNA: TGTGCCAGCAGCTCGGGACAGGGGGCGAATGAGCAGTTCTTC. Amino acid sequence: CASSSGQGANEQFF.

The rearrangement joins TRBV3-1 to TRBJ1-1; D gene uncertain. The germline V and J ends were trimmed by 2 bases and 6 bases, with 22 bases remaining between them. This CDR3 has 17 amino acids. CDR1 LGHDT and CDR2 YNNKEL come from the germline V gene (reference sequence). The DNA of the CDR3 is TGTGCCAGCAGCCAACGAGGAGTACTGGCCTTTGTGGCTGAAGCTTTCTTT. Translating it yields CASSQRGVLAFVAEAFF.

This clonotype was detected only a few times. As DNA, the CDR3 is TGTGCCAGCAGCCAAATCGGGGGGCGCGGATGGTACAATGAGCAGTTCTTC. Translation gives CASSQIGGRGWYNEQFF. The rearrangement joins TRBV3-1 to TRBJ2-1, with a weak D call TRBD2 (7 bases). With 2 bases removed from V and 4 bases from J, the gap between germline ends came to 18 bases. Per germline, CDR1 LGHDT and CDR2 YNNKEL (reference sequence). There are 17 residues in the CDR3.

A single count supports this clonotype. The J gene is TRBJ2-2, the V gene TRBV4-1; TRBD1 matches 10 bases. V was pared by 4 bases and J by 2 bases, with 10 bases of the junction left unmatched. Per the germline V gene, CDR1 is MGHRA and CDR2 is YSYEKL. The length of the CDR3 is 18 residues. The chain's CDR3 is CASSRDRGLAANTGELFF. CDR3 nucleotides: TGCGCCAGCAGCCGGGACAGGGGCCTAGCGGCTAACACCGGGGAGCTGTTTTTT.

This clonotype was detected a few times. The chain joins TRBV2 to TRBJ2-4; D remains unclear. V dropped 2 bases and J dropped 13 bases, with 6 bases sitting between them. Germline assignment: CDR1 SNHLY and CDR2 FYNNEI. This CDR3 is 10 amino acids long. In DNA, the CDR3 is TGTGCCAGCAGTGAACGGCGGCAGTACTTC. It encodes CASSERRQYF. Supplemented by reference TRBV2 and TRBJ2-4, the full variable domain reads EPEVTQTPSHQVTQMGQEVILRCVPISNHLYFYWYRQILGQKVEFLVSFYNNEISEKSEIFDDQFSVERPDGSNFTLKIRSTKLEDSAMYFCASSERRQYFGAGTRLSVL.

V usage is TRBV11-1 and J usage is TRBJ2-3; 9 bases are shared with TRBD1. The CDR3 contains 11 residues. Per germline, CDR1 SGHAT and CDR2 FQDESV (reference sequence). Trimming removed 4 bases from V and 13 bases from J; junction bases left unmatched: 3. Here the CDR3 DNA reads TGTGCCAGCAGCTCGACAGGGGGTAAGTATTTT. This codes for CASSSTGGKYF.

The chain recombines TRBV5-1 with TRBJ1-4; TRBD1 is a possible D gene (5 bases). This CDR3 contains 15 residues. With 0 bases removed from V and 7 bases from J, the gap between germline ends came to 13 bases. Germline-derived CDR1 and CDR2 are SGHRS and YFSETQ. CDR3 in amino acids: CASSLGIREGEKLFF. In nucleotides, the CDR3 is TGCGCCAGCAGCTTGGGGATCAGGGAGGGTGAAAAACTGTTTTTT.

Details on this clonotype: The junction shows a germline mismatch at one end, possibly a read error. This rearrangement joins TRBV3-1 to TRBJ1-2, with 7 bases aligning to TRBD1. The CDR3 sequence is 19 residues long. Germline assignment: CDR1 LGHDT and CDR2 YNNKEL (reference sequence). This CDR3 is CASRQDLGGDSVFLWGYTF. The CDR3 region has the DNA TGTGCCAGCAGGCAAGATCTGGGGGGGGACAGCGTGTTCCTATGGGGCTACACCTTC. Drawing the rest from reference TRBV3-1 and TRBJ1-2, the complete variable domain is DTAVSQTPKYLVTQMGNDKSIKCEQNLGHDTMYWYKQDSKKFLKIMFSYNNKELIINETVPNRFSPKSPDKAHLNLHINSLELGDSAVYFCASRQDLGGDSVFLWGYTFGSGTRLTVV.